The clone carrying this T cell receptor (beta chain) showed up just once. Germline CDR1 reads GTSNPN; CDR2 reads SVGIG (reference sequence). The CDR3 has 12 residues. V lost 8 bases to trimming and J lost 0 bases, with 10 bases between them. The sample is drawn from a study of blood T cell repertoires in COVID-19. Background on the study: The origin of the acute and convalescent COVID-19 samples was the United States, Italy and Spain.

TCRdb's table, derived via immunoSEQ multiplex PCR, lists solely in-frame clones and lacks some. The sample has 230,000 or so clones, about 80% seen once. Recruits, aged about 18 to 95 years, lived in 24 US areas. Participants reported their clinical history, and cohort assignment relied on those reports. Cohort 3 recovery required two negative PCRs, clearance, or symptom resolution. This chain joins TRBV30 and TRBJ2-5; D remains ambiguous. The receptor was isolated from a middle-aged man who had recovered from COVID-19. Material: PBMCs or T cells enriched from blood (not recorded which). CDR3 sequence: CAHQQYQETQYF. CDR3 coding DNA: TGTGCCCATCAACAGTACCAAGAGACCCAGTACTTC.